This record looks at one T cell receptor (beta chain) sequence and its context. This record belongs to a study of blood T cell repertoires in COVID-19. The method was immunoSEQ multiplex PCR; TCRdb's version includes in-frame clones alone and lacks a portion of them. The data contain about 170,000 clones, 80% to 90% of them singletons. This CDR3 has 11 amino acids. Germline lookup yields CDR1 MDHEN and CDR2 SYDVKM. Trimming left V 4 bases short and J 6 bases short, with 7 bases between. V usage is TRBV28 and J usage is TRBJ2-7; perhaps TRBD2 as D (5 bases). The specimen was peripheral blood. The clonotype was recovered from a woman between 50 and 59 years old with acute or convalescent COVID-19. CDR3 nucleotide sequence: TGTGCCAGCAGTTATAGCGTCGAGCAGTACTTC. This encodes CASSYSVEQYF.